This T cell receptor (beta chain) is drawn from a study of blood T cell repertoires in COVID-19. Profiled with immunoSEQ multiplex PCR; TCRdb holds only in-frame clones, not every one. Counted here are tens of thousands of clones, approximately 90% occurring once; the ten biggest clones make up almost 4%. The sample was peripheral blood. The origin of this receptor is a man aged 50-59 years with acute or convalescent COVID-19.

CDR3 region: CASSFEAGVNNEQFF. CDR3 coding DNA: TGTGCCAGCAGCTTTGAAGCGGGAGTAAACAATGAGCAGTTCTTC. The V and J genes are TRBV11-2 and TRBJ2-1; 8 bases align to TRBD2. The length of the CDR3 is 15 residues. Germline V CDR1 and CDR2: SGHAT, FQNNGV. V dropped 3 bases and J dropped 5; count of bases not matched to a gene: 6.